The following is a T cell receptor beta chain sequence with its context. The CDR3 covers 11 residues. Germline CDR1 reads SQVTM; CDR2 reads ANQGSEA. V was pared by 7 bases and J by 8 bases, with 14 bases between. These data come from a study of follicular helper T cells after annual influenza vaccination. Clones were read by immunoSEQ multiplex PCR, and TCRdb kept only the in-frame ones, dropping some. In the table there are 1,400 to 1,500 clones, about four fifths of which are singletons. Time point given: 2015-2016 season, 7 days after influenza vaccination. Donors with HIV/AIDS, active malignancy, immunomodulators or active illness were excluded.

Sequenced material: CXCR5+ CD38+ circulating T follicular helper cells from blood, taken 7 days after influenza vaccination. Indicated subset: circulating Tfh, non-naive CD4+CXCR5+PD-1+ (ICOS+CD38+ or ICOS-CD38-). This TCR came from an adult who received the influenza vaccine. The genes are TRBV29-1 and TRBJ1-2, with D possibly TRBD1 on 6 matching bases. The CDR3 spells CSAGRTDGYTF. CDR3 sequence (DNA): TGCAGCGCTGGCCGGACAGACGGCTACACCTTC.